The 12 T cell receptor beta chains below come from one sample, sequenced in a study of T cell responses to AZD1222 COVID-19 vaccine. The assay was immunoSEQ multiplex PCR, and TCRdb's table has in-frame clones only and misses some. In the table there are 100,000 to 150,000 clones, 89% of which are singletons. Specimen: peripheral blood, collected on day 0 of AZD1222 vaccination. These receptors came from an adult in good health.

J is TRBJ2-2 and V is TRBV4-1; D remains ambiguous. Germline V lookup: CDR1 MGHRA, CDR2 YSYEKL. V dropped 2 bases and J dropped 4 bases, with 8 bases sitting between them. CDR3 length: 14 residues. The chain's CDR3 is CASSQNPTTGELFF. The CDR3, as DNA: TGCGCCAGCAGCCAAAACCCGACCACCGGGGAGCTGTTTTTT.

This clone was counted once. The chain carries TRBV9 and TRBJ2-3; D might be TRBD1 (6 bases). Germline V lookup: CDR1 SGDLS, CDR2 YYNGEE. There are 16 residues in the CDR3. Between the trimmed V and J ends, which lost 0 bases and 1 base, there was a span of 12 bases. The CDR3 spells CASSVAEGERTDTQYF. Here the CDR3 DNA reads TGTGCCAGCAGCGTAGCTGAGGGGGAGCGCACAGATACGCAGTATTTT.

The CDR3 region has the DNA TGTGCCAGCAGCCAAGGAGGTGGACTAGCGGGCTACTACAATGAGCAGTTCTTC. This encodes CASSQGGGLAGYYNEQFF. This chain uses TRBV14 with TRBJ2-1; 11 nucleotides line up with TRBD2. Trimming took 1 base from V and 3 from J; bases not matched to a gene: 8. Per the germline V gene, CDR1 is SGHDN and CDR2 is FVKESK. The CDR3 spans 18 residues.

This clone was seen only once. The chain uses TRBV7-9 and TRBJ2-2; the D call may be TRBD1 or TRBD2 (5 bases each). With 5 bases removed from V and 7 bases from J, the gap between germline ends came to 17 bases. This CDR3 spans 15 amino acids. Germline V gene sequence: CDR1 SEHNR, CDR2 FQNEAQ (reference sequence). The CDR3 loop is CASSPPGQSGGELFF. In DNA, the CDR3 is TGTGCCAGCAGCCCACCGGGGCAGAGTGGCGGGGAGCTGTTTTTT.

This clone was seen just once. A read error may produce the germline difference seen at one junction end. The chain combines TRBV7-9 with TRBJ1-5, with a weak D call TRBD1 (6 bases). This CDR3 comprises 11 residues. Germline values: CDR1 SEHNR, CDR2 FQNEAQ (reference sequence). Written as DNA, the CDR3 is TGTGCCAGCAGCTCACAGGGAGGGATGGATTTT. Its translation is CASSSQGGMDF.

V gene TRBV7-3 combines with J gene TRBJ2-2; 8 nucleotides align to TRBD1. J was trimmed by 3 bases and V by 8 bases; bases with no gene match: 2. This CDR3 region has 13 residues. From germline, CDR1 is SGHTA and CDR2 FQGTGA. The CDR3: CASQGADTGELFF. For the CDR3, the DNA is TGTGCCAGCCAGGGGGCAGACACCGGGGAGCTGTTTTTT.

About this clone: Other DNA sequences in this specimen translate into the identical CDR3. The chain couples TRBV7-2 to TRBJ2-6; D may correspond to TRBD1 or TRBD2 (5 bases each). The CDR3 consists of 15 residues. In germline, CDR1 is SGHTA, CDR2 FQGNSA. Trimming cost V 1 base and J 2 bases, with 6 bases left between them. CDR3 loop: CASSLGGAGANVLTF. The CDR3 DNA follows: TGTGCCAGCAGCTTAGGAGGGGCTGGGGCCAACGTCCTGACTTTC.

The rearrangement links TRBV10-2 to TRBJ1-5, with a tentative D call TRBD1 (6 bases). This CDR3 region has 13 residues. V dropped 8 bases and J dropped 7 bases, with 15 bases sitting between them. Germline assignment: CDR1 WSHSY and CDR2 SAAADI. CDR3 residues: CASGGTQWQPQHF. DNA of the CDR3: TGCGCCAGCGGGGGGACACAGTGGCAGCCCCAGCATTTT.

CDR3 protein: CASSSGRLGNQPQHF. The DNA of the CDR3 is TGTGCCAGTAGTAGCGGGAGGTTGGGGAATCAGCCCCAGCATTTT. The chain uses TRBV19 and TRBJ1-5; no reliable D call. Trimming removed 4 bases from V and 4 bases from J, with 14 bases in between. CDR3 length equals 15 residues. Per the germline V gene, CDR1 is LNHDA and CDR2 is SQIVND (reference sequence).

The chain recombines TRBV19 with TRBJ1-5, with D possibly matching TRBD1 (5 bases). Trimming removed 7 bases at V and 0 bases at J, with 13 bases between. In germline, CDR1 is LNHDA, CDR2 SQIVND (reference sequence). This CDR3 comprises 15 residues. Here the CDR3 reads CASTLGGVSNQPQHF. CDR3 nucleotides: TGTGCCAGTACCCTGGGGGGAGTTAGCAATCAGCCCCAGCATTTT.

This chain connects TRBV7-2 to TRBJ2-7, with D maybe TRBD2 (6 bases). This CDR3 is built from 13 residues. Germline CDR1 SGHTA, CDR2 FQGNSA. The germline V and J ends were trimmed by 7 bases and 2 bases, with 12 bases remaining between them. The CDR3 protein is CASKEGPTYEQYF. The CDR3 DNA follows: TGTGCCAGCAAGGAGGGTCCCACCTACGAGCAGTACTTC.

The chain has TRBV6-2 or TRBV6-3 and TRBJ1-5; D remains unclear. Trimming pared 4 bases from V and 5 bases from J, leaving 9 bases between. The CDR3 consists of 13 residues. The germline V gene has CDR1 MNHEY and CDR2 SVGEGT. The CDR3 coding sequence is TGTGCCAGCAGTTGGCACCGGGATCAGCCCCAGCATTTT. Translated, it gives CASSWHRDQPQHF.